This T cell receptor beta chain derives from a study of T-cell memory formation after mild COVID-19 (dated by TCRdb to about 2021). The study in broad terms: TCR sequence clusters from the two donors were largely donor specific. Longitudinal TCRalpha and TCRbeta repertoire sequencing tracked T-cell clones expanding and contracting after mild COVID-19 in a couple of donors. The cohort was made up of two young adult volunteers, one female and one male, who were previously healthy. Here is what the overall study found, with its caveats: Some responding clones were detected in pre-infection memory, suggesting pre-existing cross-reactive memory T cells joined the SARS-CoV-2 response. The study included only a couple of mild cases, and larger cohorts that include severe cases with pre-infection samples were judged to be necessary. Balanced CD4/CD8 phenotypes were observed for clones contracting from day 15 to 85, whereas a bias towards CD4+ was observed for a second wave of clones expanding from day 15 to 37. Contracting CD4+ clones turned up mainly in the CM and EM memory subsets, whereas EMRA was where CD8+ clones were enriched. SARS-CoV-2 specificity of the second-wave clones peaking on day 37 was not confirmed.

The listed sequencing device is Illumina NovaSeq 6000. TCRalpha and TCRbeta cDNA libraries were constructed by 5'RACE with constant-segment primers, with sample barcodes and unique molecular identifiers being introduced. RNA was extracted from every sample with Trizol reagent. The libraries were amplified in two PCR steps, and the second step added a second sample barcode and Illumina TruSeq adapters. Sequencing of libraries was performed on an Illumina NovaSeq with 2 x 150 bp paired-end reads. Per the original workflow: Demultiplexing of reads and collapsing into UMI-guided consensus sequences were performed with migec v1.2.7. Using mixcr v2.1.11, UMI consensuses were aligned to TRA and TRB V and J templates and then assembled into clonotypes. Clonotypes were classified as expanded or contracted when called significant by both edgeR and NoisET, with noise models trained on biological replicates. For edgeR calls, the thresholds were a false discovery rate-adjusted p below 0.01 and a log2 fold-change of 1. As an exploratory analysis of dynamics, max-normalized trajectories of the 1000 most abundant clonotypes were examined by PCA with hierarchical clustering. Separately sequenced CD4+ and CD8+ repertoires were used to assign the CD4 or CD8 phenotype of responding clones. TCRdb itself trimmed the public reads at Q25 with fastp, ran MiXCR and retained productive beta chains. Rows with a matching CDR3 protein are joined into one entry that keeps the most common DNA and genes. The V and J calls were determined by TCRdb, not by the authors. Here the sample has under 600,000 distinct CDR3 sequences; about 22% occur a single time. Of the sample, around 9.2% is held by the ten largest clones.

Counted from cysteine to phenylalanine, this CDR3 has 16 amino acids. CDR3 DNA is the only sequence kept; it has 48 bases, read in frame from the first base. V and J are trimmed by 6 bases and 2 bases, and the gene matches miss 8 bases of the junction. Ficoll-Paque density gradient centrifugation was used to isolate PBMCs. In this sample, this clonotype turned up a few times. The clone's antigen remains unknown. No much larger clonotype is one base removed from it; base qualities were not supplied. This chain is built from TRBV12-3 or TRBV12-4 and TRBJ2-3; TRBD2 fits 10 bases in the junction. Material: PBMCs or a T cell subset sorted from them (not recorded which). The receptor comes from an adult woman who had mild COVID-19 (a few samples of this study predate the infection). The sample titles of this study are shuffled in the database, so cell type and time point are left out; the donor was told from shared clones. The encoded CDR3 is CASRALAGVTTDTQYF. The nucleotide sequence is given as TGTGCCAGCAGGGCCCTAGCGGGGGTAACCACAGATACGCAGTATTTT.